This TCR beta chain was retrieved from a study of regulatory T cells in long-lasting Graves disease (dated by TCRdb to 2020 to 2023). For context, the study as a whole: Newly diagnosed Graves' disease patients had taken antithyroid drugs for less than 3 months. Patients with persistent Graves' disease were compared with patients with newly diagnosed Graves' disease using TCR sequencing and RNA sequencing of peripheral blood. The study was registered as a clinical trial and conducted in China. A total of roughly 33 samples underwent TCR sequencing: some 13 from persistent and some 20 from newly diagnosed Graves' disease patients.

Taken with the paper, the label for time point translates to: newly diagnosed GD, antithyroid drugs for less than 3 months. RNA was extracted from PBMCs in TRIzol for both TCR sequencing and RNA sequencing. Graves' disease was diagnosed according to American Thyroid Association guidelines. Patients were recruited from an endocrinology department in Xi'an, China. From each patient, 8 to 10 milliliters of peripheral blood was collected into an EDTA anticoagulant tube. Ficoll Paque Plus density gradient separation was used to isolate PBMCs, and no additional T cell sorting was done. An Agilent 2100 Bioanalyzer and agarose gel were used to check RNA quality, while a NanoDrop 2000 measured RNA concentration. The paper's findings and limits, for the study overall: Sequencing and analysis were restricted to the TCR beta chain. The authors noted that the small sample size was a limitation that may lower accuracy. Lower TCR Shannon entropy and fewer highly expanded clones were observed in persistent Graves' disease patients than in newly diagnosed patients, which suggested clonal expansion. Peripheral blood alone was examined, since thyroid tissue, which constituted the primary lesion, could not be accessed. Preferential use of TRBV28, TRBJ1-2 and TRBJ2-5 was observed in persistent disease, whereas TRBV20-1 and TRBJ2-1 were favored in newly diagnosed disease. Persistent patients shared more public clonotypes among themselves (around 2,500) than newly diagnosed patients did (about 900).

This clonotype occurred many times. No cognate antigen has been identified for it. Base-call qualities are not available, and no considerably larger clone is one nucleotide away. Receptor libraries were prepared by multiplex PCR. Sequencing relied on an Illumina HiSeq 4000. TCR beta libraries were built with iRepertoire HTBI primers and Arm-PCR amplification of CDR3 regions. PCR products were gel purified before sequencing. Regarding the original processing steps: Across samples, 62 TRBV and 13 to 15 TRBJ segments were identified and used for gene usage analysis of CDR3 amino acid clonotypes. COPE and FqMerger were used to merge the filtered high-quality paired reads into contigs. BLAST was used to align contigs to IMGT TRBV, TRBD and TRBJ reference genes, with CDR3 defined following IMGT. Any clonotype with a frequency above 0.1% was classified as a highly expanded clone. Shannon entropy served as the measure of repertoire diversity, while the Gini coefficient captured V-J evenness. Public clonotypes were defined as clonotypes shared by more than one individual. Starting from the raw public reads, TCRdb applied fastp trimming at Q25, assembled clones with MiXCR and retained in-frame beta chains. Here each entry gathers all rows of one CDR3 protein and keeps the most common genes and DNA. It is TCRdb's table, rather than the study itself, that gives the V and J calls and clone size. Here the sample has more than 400,000 distinct CDR3 sequences; around 15% occur a single time. Together, the top ten hold 12% of the sample.

Taken from the germline V gene, the CDR1 and CDR2 loops are KGHDR and SFDVKD. From its cysteine to its phenylalanine, the CDR3 spans 17 amino acids. The kept DNA is CDR3 alone, 51 bases in frame from the first base. Trimming takes 3 bases off V and 8 bases off J; junction bases not matched to a gene: 11. These data were likewise used in another study, on T cells in Graves' hyperthyroidism and ophthalmopathy. As the second study states: Stable Graves' hyperthyroidism was defined as no progression to ophthalmopathy during 18 months of follow-up. Hyperthyroidism patients were newly diagnosed, had a disease duration of under 2 months, and were aged 18 to 65 years. Patients with uncontrolled infections, other autoimmune diseases, pregnancy or lactation were excluded. Diagnoses were established on the basis of clinical symptoms, serum thyroxine and TRAb, thyroid ultrasound, and orbital computed tomography. A first-round RT-PCR of the TCR CDR3 used the HTBI primer set with the Qiagen OneStep RT-PCR kit. Most expanded thyroid clonotypes (frequency above 0.001) were also detected in blood, suggesting blood repertoires may reflect thyroid immune responses. A model built on a 13 V-J signature distinguished ophthalmopathy from stable hyperthyroidism, reaching 87.88% sensitivity and about 81% specificity in cross-validation and 80%/75% in testing. In validation, progression to ophthalmopathy was predicted by the model with 70.59% sensitivity and under 85% specificity, a median of roughly 6.4 months before onset. A discovery cohort of about 96 patients, roughly 45 with Graves' ophthalmopathy and fewer than 65 with stable Graves' hyperthyroidism, was used to find distinguishing TCR V-J signatures. An independent validation cohort of 18 to 20 hyperthyroidism patients and over 15 patients who later progressed to ophthalmopathy tested prospective prediction of ophthalmopathy. The roughly 100 discovery patients were randomly split 7:3 into training and test sets. In addition, the study compared T-cell repertoires in thyroid tissue and in blood from several Graves' hyperthyroidism patients. Following sampling, methimazole starting at 30 mg daily was given to hyperthyroidism patients, and high-dose intravenous methylprednisolone was given to ophthalmopathy patients. The libraries were constructed in a second round of multiplex PCR and then size-selected and purified. Libraries were sequenced paired-end with 100 bp reads on an Illumina HiSeq2000. SOAPnuke was used to process the raw data, with reads discarded if the reads contained adapters or uncalled bases, had a mean Phred below 15, or lacked an exact constant-primer or identifier match. COPE v1.2.5 was used to merge the high-quality paired reads, and each unique nucleotide sequence was defined as a clonotype. MiTCR v1.1 was used to align the clonotypes against IMGT TRBV, TRBD and TRBJ reference segments. The analysis included only V-J combinations with a frequency above 0.0001, which together covered 99% to 99.2% of the repertoires. A TCS score was defined as the ratio of F50 (clonal expansion) to E x V (chaos), with BLOSUM62-based TCRdist applied between CDR3 peptides within each V-J. Welch's t-statistics and random forest reduced roughly 530 V-J features to 13, which were used in a naive Bayes classifier (R e1071). No statistical method was used to set the sample size in advance, and investigators knew the group allocation. TCR Vbeta CDR3 sequencing of roughly 140 peripheral blood samples (roughly 41 ophthalmopathy, approximately 80 hyperthyroidism and roughly 17 progressor patients) is reported in the paper.

This chain joins TRBV24-1 to TRBJ2-1; TRBD2 agrees with 11 junctional bases. The TCR originated in a man aged 35-49 years with Graves disease. Donor details come from another sample of the same person, matched by shared clones. Sequences were derived from peripheral blood mononuclear cells (PBMCs), sampled at new diagnosis, from a patient treated with antithyroid drugs. The CDR3 reads as follows: CATSDPSPSGRFDEQFF. The DNA sequence follows: TGTGCCACCAGTGATCCCTCCCCTAGCGGGAGGTTCGATGAGCAGTTCTTC.